The rows below give T cell receptor beta chains drawn from one sample of a study of blood T cell repertoires in COVID-19. TCRdb's copy holds only in-frame clones and misses some; the assay was immunoSEQ multiplex PCR. The sample has around 250,000 clones, more than 80% seen once; the top ten hold 3%. The sample consisted of peripheral blood. All receptors come from a woman aged 25-40 years with active or convalescent COVID-19. The CDR3 runs from the conserved cysteine through the conserved F or W. The D gene is left open where the match is weak. Some rows have no size entry. The others give once, few or many, or a class for an expanded clone.

TRBV2	TRBD2	15	TRBJ2-1	NA	TGTGCCAGCAGTCTAGCGGTGAGCTCCTACAATGAGCAGCTCTTC	CASSLAVSSYNEQLF
TRBV3-1/TRBV3-2	NA	14	TRBJ1-6	NA	TGTGCCAGCAGCGCAGGGTTCTGTAATTCACCCCTCCACTTT	CASSAGFCNSPLHF
TRBV7-9	TRBD1	14	TRBJ1-2	NA	TGTGCCAGCAGCCCTTCGACAGGGGGGGATGGCTACACCTTC	CASSPSTGGDGYTF
TRBV6-5	NA	13	TRBJ2-1	NA	TGTGCCAGCAGTTACTCAGCGTACAATGAGCAGTTCTTC	CASSYSAYNEQFF
TRBV7-9	TRBD1	14	TRBJ2-7	few	TGTGCCAGCAGCTTATTACAGGGGAGAAGCGAGCAGTACTTC	CASSLLQGRSEQYF
TRBV28	TRBD1	15	TRBJ1-5	NA	TGTGCCAGCACATACGGGAGGGGGCGTACCCAGCCCCAGCATTTT	CASTYGRGRTQPQHF
TRBV4-2	NA	16	TRBJ1-6	NA	TGTGCCAGCAGCCAAGAGAGTTTCTCCTATAATTCACCCCTCCACTTT	CASSQESFSYNSPLHF
TRBV19	NA	14	TRBJ1-4	NA	TGTGCCAGTAGTATAGGGGGCGCCGGGGAAAAACTGTTTTTT	CASSIGGAGEKLFF
TRBV5-1	TRBD1	16	TRBJ1-4	NA	TGCGCCAGCAGCTTGGGACAGGGTTTGAAGGATGAAAAACTGTTTTTT	CASSLGQGLKDEKLFF
TRBV2	NA	12	TRBJ2-3	NA	TGTGCCAGCAGTGGTGTACTCGCTACGCAGTATTTT	CASSGVLATQYF
TRBV28	TRBD2	16	TRBJ2-5	NA	TGTGCCAGCAGTCCCCGACTAGCGGGGGGGCGTGAGACCCAGTACTTC	CASSPRLAGGRETQYF
TRBV6-1	NA	16	TRBJ2-6	many	TGTGCCAGCAGTGAGTTCGGGGGCTCTGGGGCCAACGTCCTGACTTTC	CASSEFGGSGANVLTF
TRBV30	NA	14	TRBJ1-4	NA	TGTGCCTGGAGGGGACTCCTCATTAATGAAAAACTGTTTTTT	CAWRGLLINEKLFF
TRBV6-5	NA	10	TRBJ1-5	NA	TGTGCCAGCAGGAAAGGGGCCCAGCATTTT	CASRKGAQHF
TRBV14	NA	15	TRBJ2-7	once	TGTGCCAGCAGCCAGAACCGCAGGGGACCCTACGAGCAGTACTTC	CASSQNRRGPYEQYF
TRBV4-3	NA	16	TRBJ1-4	NA	TGCGCCAGCAGCCAAGAACTGGACACGCTTAATGAAAAACTGTTTTTT	CASSQELDTLNEKLFF
TRBV6-2/TRBV6-3	TRBD1	12	TRBJ1-1	NA	TGTGCCAGCAGTCACCGGACAGGATCAGCTTTCTTT	CASSHRTGSAFF
TRBV5-1	TRBD2	16	TRBJ2-1	NA	TGCGCCAGCAGCTCGCCGGGACTAGCGGGGGGGCATGAGCAGTTCTTC	CASSSPGLAGGHEQFF
TRBV7-9	NA	12	TRBJ2-7	few	TGTGCCAGCAGCTTTTCTGAGTACGAGCAGTACTTC	CASSFSEYEQYF
TRBV6-1	NA	13	TRBJ2-2	NA	TGTGCCAGCAGTGACAGACTCACCGGGGAGCTGTTTTTT	CASSDRLTGELFF
TRBV3-1/TRBV3-2	NA	15	TRBJ1-2	NA	TGTGCCAGCAGCCAAGATTTCGGGAGTAACTATGGCTACACCTTC	CASSQDFGSNYGYTF
TRBV28	NA	14	TRBJ1-2	NA	TGTGCCAGCAGTTTATTAACAGGGAACTATGGCTACACCTTC	CASSLLTGNYGYTF
TRBV27	TRBD1	14	TRBJ1-4	NA	TGTGCCAGCAGTTTAGGGACAGGCTCTGAAAAACTGTTTTTT	CASSLGTGSEKLFF
TRBV7-9	NA	12	TRBJ2-3	few	TGTGCCAGCAGCTCTAGGATGGATACGCAGTATTTT	CASSSRMDTQYF
TRBV10-3	TRBD1	16	TRBJ1-2	NA	TGTGCCATCAGTGAGTACGGGACAGGGGGCCTCTATGGCTACACCTTC	CAISEYGTGGLYGYTF
TRBV7-2	NA	16	TRBJ1-2	NA	TGTGCCAGCAGCTCAATCGGGGGGCCCCGTAACTATGGCTACACCTTC	CASSSIGGPRNYGYTF
TRBV28	NA	11	TRBJ1-4	NA	TGTGCCAGTGACAGAGGTGAAAAACTGTTTTTT	CASDRGEKLFF
TRBV18	NA	13	TRBJ1-6	NA	TGTGCCAGCTCACCAAGGGAGGATTCACCCCTCCACTTT	CASSPREDSPLHF